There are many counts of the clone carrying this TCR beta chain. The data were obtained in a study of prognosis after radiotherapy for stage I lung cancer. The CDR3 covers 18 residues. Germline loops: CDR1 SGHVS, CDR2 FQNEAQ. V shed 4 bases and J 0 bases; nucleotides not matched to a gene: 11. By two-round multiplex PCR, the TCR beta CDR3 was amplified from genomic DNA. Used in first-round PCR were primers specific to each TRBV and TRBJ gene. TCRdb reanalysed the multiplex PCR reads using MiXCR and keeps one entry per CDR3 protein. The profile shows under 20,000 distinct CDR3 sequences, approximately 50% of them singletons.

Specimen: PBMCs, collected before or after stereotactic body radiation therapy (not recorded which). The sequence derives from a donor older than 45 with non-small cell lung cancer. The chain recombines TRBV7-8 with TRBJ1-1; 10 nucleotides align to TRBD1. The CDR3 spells CASSSFIPGTGVNTEAFF. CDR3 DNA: TGTGCCAGCAGCTCATTTATTCCGGGGACAGGGGTGAACACTGAAGCTTTCTTT.